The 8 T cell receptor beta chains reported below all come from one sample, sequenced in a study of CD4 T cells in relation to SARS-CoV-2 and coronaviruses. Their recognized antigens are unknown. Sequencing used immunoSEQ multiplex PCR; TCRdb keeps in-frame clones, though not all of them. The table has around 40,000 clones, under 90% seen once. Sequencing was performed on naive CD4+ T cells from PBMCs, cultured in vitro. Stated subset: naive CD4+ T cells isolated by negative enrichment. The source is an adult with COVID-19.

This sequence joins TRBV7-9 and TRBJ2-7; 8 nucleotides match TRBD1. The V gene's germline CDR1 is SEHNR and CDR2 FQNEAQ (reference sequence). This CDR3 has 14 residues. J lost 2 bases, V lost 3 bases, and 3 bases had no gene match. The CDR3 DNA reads TGTGCCAGCAGCTTGGGGACAGGTCCCTACGAGCAGTACTTC. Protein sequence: CASSLGTGPYEQYF.

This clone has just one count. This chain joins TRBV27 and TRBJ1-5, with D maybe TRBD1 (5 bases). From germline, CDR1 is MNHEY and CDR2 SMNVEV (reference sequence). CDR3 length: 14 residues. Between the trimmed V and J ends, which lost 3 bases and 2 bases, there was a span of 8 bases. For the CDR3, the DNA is TGTGCCAGCAGTTTTGGCAGGGGCAATCAGCCCCAGCATTTT. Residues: CASSFGRGNQPQHF.

This CDR3 is CASSTTSISYNEQFF. CDR3 nucleotides: TGTGCCAGCAGTACCACATCGATCTCCTACAATGAGCAGTTCTTC. The V call is TRBV6-2 or TRBV6-3, the J call TRBJ2-1; D unclear. The V and J ends lost 5 bases and 0 bases respectively, with 11 bases between them. The germline CDR1 and CDR2 sequences are MNHEY and SVGEGT. The CDR3 runs 15 residues.

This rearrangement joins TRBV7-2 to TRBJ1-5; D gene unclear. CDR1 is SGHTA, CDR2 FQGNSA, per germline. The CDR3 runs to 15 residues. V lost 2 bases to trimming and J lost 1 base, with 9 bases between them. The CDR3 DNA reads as TGTGCCAGCAGCTTATCGGGGTGGAGCAATCAGCCCCAGCATTTT. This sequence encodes CASSLSGWSNQPQHF.

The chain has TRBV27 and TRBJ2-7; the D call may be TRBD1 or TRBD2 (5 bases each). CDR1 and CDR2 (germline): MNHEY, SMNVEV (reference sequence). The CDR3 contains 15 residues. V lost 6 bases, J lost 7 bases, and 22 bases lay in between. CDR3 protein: CASSPGPYFLGEQYF. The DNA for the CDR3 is TGTGCCAGCAGCCCGGGACCGTACTTTCTTGGGGAGCAGTACTTC.

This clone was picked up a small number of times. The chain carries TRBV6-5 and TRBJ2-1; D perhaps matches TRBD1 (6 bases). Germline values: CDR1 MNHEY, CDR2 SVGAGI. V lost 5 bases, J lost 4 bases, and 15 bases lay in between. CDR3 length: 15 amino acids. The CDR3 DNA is TGTGCCAGCAGTCTTGACAGGTCGAGATACAATGAGCAGTTCTTC. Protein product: CASSLDRSRYNEQFF.

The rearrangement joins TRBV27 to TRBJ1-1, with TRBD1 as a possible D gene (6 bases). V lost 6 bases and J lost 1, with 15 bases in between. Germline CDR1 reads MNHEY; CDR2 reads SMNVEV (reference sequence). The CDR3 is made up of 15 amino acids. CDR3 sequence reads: CASSPLQGKNTEAFF. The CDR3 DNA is TGTGCCAGCAGCCCACTTCAGGGGAAGAACACTGAAGCTTTCTTT.

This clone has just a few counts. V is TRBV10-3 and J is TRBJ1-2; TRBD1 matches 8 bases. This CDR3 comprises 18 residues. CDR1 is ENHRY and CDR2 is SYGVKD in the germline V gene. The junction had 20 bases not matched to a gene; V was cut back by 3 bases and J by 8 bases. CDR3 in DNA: TGTGCCATCAGTGAAGCGCCGGGACAGGCGGATCGCAATATAGGCTACACCTTC. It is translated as CAISEAPGQADRNIGYTF.